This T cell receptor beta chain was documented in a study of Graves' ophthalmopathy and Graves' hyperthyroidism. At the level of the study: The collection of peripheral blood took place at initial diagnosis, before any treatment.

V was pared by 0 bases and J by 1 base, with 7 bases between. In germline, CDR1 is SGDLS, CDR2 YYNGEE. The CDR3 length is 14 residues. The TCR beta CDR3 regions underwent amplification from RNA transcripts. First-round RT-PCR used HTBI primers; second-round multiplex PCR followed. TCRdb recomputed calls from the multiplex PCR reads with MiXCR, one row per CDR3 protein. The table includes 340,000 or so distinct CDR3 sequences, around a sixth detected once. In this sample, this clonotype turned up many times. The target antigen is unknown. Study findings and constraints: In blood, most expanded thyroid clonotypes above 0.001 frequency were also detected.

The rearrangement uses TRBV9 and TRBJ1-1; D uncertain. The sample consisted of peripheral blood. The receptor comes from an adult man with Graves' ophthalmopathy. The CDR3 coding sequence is TGTGCCAGCAGCGTAGCGGCAGGGAACACTGAAGCTTTCTTT. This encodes CASSVAAGNTEAFF.